Listed here are 23 T cell receptor beta chains from one sample, sequenced in a study of cytomegalovirus exposure and HLA in healthy donors (TCRdb year 2017). The library relied on the immunoSEQ multiplex PCR assay. TCRdb obtained this table from immuneACCESS and retained in-frame rearrangements with V and J assigned. These tables miss some clones; where compared with another copy, unresolved V genes account for less than half of the shortfall, and the remainder is unexplained. The sample records roughly 130,000 clones, around 92% of which are singletons. The ten largest clones take up 3% to 3.5% of the sample. The sequenced sample consisted of PBMCs. All receptors come from a young man in good health and CMV-seronegative.

The rearrangement joins TRBV18 to TRBJ2-7, with TRBD1 matching 12 bases. The CDR3 totals 16 residues. Germline CDR1 and CDR2: KGHSH and LQKENI. After removal of 5 bases from V and 5 bases from J, the junction contained 10 bases not matched to a gene. The CDR3 DNA reads TGTGCCAGCTCATCAGACTGGGGACAGGGGGCAAACGAGCAGTACTTC. Encoded protein: CASSSDWGQGANEQYF.

This chain links TRBV6-5 with TRBJ1-5; the D is unclear. Germline V gene sequence: CDR1 MNHEY, CDR2 SVGAGI. This CDR3 comprises 14 residues. Trimming stripped 0 bases from V and 4 bases from J, with 7 bases between. The CDR3 coding sequence is TGTGCCAGCAGTTACTCGACGGGGAATCAGCCCCAGCATTTT. Encoded protein: CASSYSTGNQPQHF.

This chain links TRBV10-1 with TRBJ2-7, with TRBD1 matching 9 bases. CDR1 WNHNN and CDR2 SYGVQD come from the germline V gene (reference sequence). This CDR3 has 14 amino acids. V trimming: 4 bases; J trimming: 3 bases; junction bases outside the gene matches: 4. The CDR3 bases are TGCGCCAGCAGTGGGATGACAGGGGGCTACGAGCAGTACTTC. This sequence encodes CASSGMTGGYEQYF.

The genes are TRBV18 and TRBJ1-6; 9 nucleotides agree with TRBD1. CDR1 is KGHSH, CDR2 LQKENI, per germline. Trimming at V came to 6 bases and at J to 9 bases, leaving 9 bases not matched to a gene. The CDR3 consists of 15 residues. CDR3 sequence: CASSTGTGSRSPLHF. The CDR3 bases are TGTGCCAGCTCGACCGGGACAGGGTCTCGTTCACCCCTCCACTTT.

This clone was found once. The chain joins TRBV9 to TRBJ2-1; perhaps TRBD1 as D (5 bases). V lost 7 bases and J lost 4, with 6 bases in between. Germline V gives CDR1 SGDLS, CDR2 YYNGEE. The CDR3 has 11 amino acids. The CDR3 DNA sequence: TGTGCCAGCGGGGCTTACAATGAGCAGTTCTTC. Amino acids: CASGAYNEQFF.

This sequence joins TRBV5-1 and TRBJ2-2; no clear D. Germline CDR1 SGHRS, CDR2 YFSETQ. This CDR3 spans 14 amino acids. Trimming pared 2 bases from V and 0 bases from J, leaving 5 bases between. CDR3 DNA sequence: TGCGCCAGCAGCTTCCGGTCGAACACCGGGGAGCTGTTTTTT. Residues: CASSFRSNTGELFF.

This sequence joins TRBV18 and TRBJ1-2; 9 bases match TRBD1. V dropped 3 bases and J dropped 3; count of bases not matched to a gene: 2. Germline V CDR1 and CDR2: KGHSH, LQKENI. There are 14 residues in the CDR3. CDR3 sequence reads: CASSPGQGDYGYTF. The CDR3 DNA is TGTGCCAGCTCACCGGGACAGGGTGACTATGGCTACACCTTC.

DNA for the CDR3: TGTGCCAGCAGCTTCCCTACAGGGGGGGGATCCTATAATTCACCCCTCCACTTT. Amino acid sequence: CASSFPTGGGSYNSPLHF. The chain couples TRBV7-9 to TRBJ1-6; 8 positions match TRBD1. The CDR3 spans 18 residues. Looked up from germline, CDR1 is SEHNR and CDR2 is FQNEAQ (reference sequence). V shed 3 bases and J 1 base; nucleotides not matched to a gene: 8.

J is TRBJ1-4 and V is TRBV7-6, with 12 bases lining up with TRBD1. The junction had 8 bases not matched to a gene; V was cut back by 5 bases and J by 4 bases. This CDR3 has 17 residues. CDR1 is SGHVS and CDR2 is FNYEAQ in the germline V gene. CDR3 sequence reads: CASSPGTGGRVNEKLFF. The CDR3 nucleotides read TGTGCCAGCAGCCCTGGGACAGGGGGCCGAGTTAATGAAAAACTGTTTTTT.

The chain couples TRBV19 to TRBJ1-6, with no clear D. CDR1 is LNHDA and CDR2 is SQIVND in the germline V gene (reference sequence). Trimming removed 7 bases from V and 10 bases from J, with 20 bases in between. This CDR3 spans 15 amino acids. The CDR3 DNA reads as TGTGCCAGTAACCCCAATTTTCGGATACAGTCACCCCTCCACTTT. The encoded protein is CASNPNFRIQSPLHF. Complete variable domain (other parts from reference TRBV19 and TRBJ1-6): DGGITQSPKYLFRKEGQNVTLSCEQNLNHDAMYWYRQDPGQGLRLIYYSQIVNDFQKGDIAEGYSVSREKKESFPLTVTSAQKNPTAFYLCASNPNFRIQSPLHFGNGTRLTVT.

The chain combines TRBV14 with TRBJ2-3, with TRBD1 matching over 7 bases. J was trimmed by 2 bases and V by 2 bases; bases with no gene match: 4. The CDR3 loop spans 15 amino acids. The germline CDR1 and CDR2 sequences are SGHDN and FVKESK. CDR3 DNA: TGTGCCAGCAGCCAACACAGGGGCTACACAGATACGCAGTATTTT. Translating it yields CASSQHRGYTDTQYF.

The gene calls are TRBV19 and TRBJ2-3; maybe TRBD1 (6 bases). The CDR3 covers 13 residues. With 5 bases removed from V and 8 bases from J, the gap between germline ends came to 14 bases. Germline CDR1 LNHDA, CDR2 SQIVND (reference sequence). CDR3 sequence (DNA): TGTGCCAGTAGTCCCGGACAGAGTCTTACGCAGTATTTT. Its translation: CASSPGQSLTQYF.

The J gene is TRBJ2-1, the V gene TRBV29-1; 11 bases line up with TRBD2. This CDR3 is built from 17 residues. Germline CDR1 reads SQVTM; CDR2 reads ANQGSEA. After removal of 4 bases from V and 0 bases from J, the junction contained 8 bases not matched to a gene. CDR3 loop: CSVGGLAGGRSYNEQFF. CDR3 in DNA: TGCAGCGTTGGCGGCCTAGCGGGGGGCCGCTCCTACAATGAGCAGTTCTTC.

The chain links TRBV6-5 to TRBJ2-7; no clear D gene. The V end lost 0 bases, the J end lost 0 bases, and 6 bases lay between the germline ends. The CDR3 consists of 14 residues. The germline V gene has CDR1 MNHEY and CDR2 SVGAGI. This CDR3 reads CASSYSASSYEQYF. The CDR3 DNA is TGTGCCAGCAGTTACTCGGCCAGCTCCTACGAGCAGTACTTC.

The chain carries TRBV6-1 and TRBJ1-1; D remains ambiguous. The V gene lost 4 bases and the J gene lost 2 bases, with 11 bases spanning the gap. This CDR3 has 14 residues. Germline CDR1 is MNHNS and CDR2 is SASEGT. This CDR3 reads CASSGSTGNTEAFF. CDR3 coding DNA: TGTGCCAGCAGTGGATCGACTGGTAACACTGAAGCTTTCTTT.

The chain joins TRBV4-1 to TRBJ1-2, with D possibly TRBD1 on 6 matching bases. The germline V and J ends were trimmed by 0 bases and 4 bases, with 12 bases remaining between them. CDR3 size: 15 residues. Germline values: CDR1 MGHRA, CDR2 YSYEKL. The CDR3 coding sequence is TGCGCCAGCAGCCAAGATCCGACAGGAGCCTATGGCTACACCTTC. It yields the protein CASSQDPTGAYGYTF.

This clone occurred a few times. The gene calls are TRBV15 and TRBJ2-7; tentative D call: TRBD1 (5 bases). This CDR3 spans 15 amino acids. V lost 1 base and J lost 2, with 12 bases in between. Looked up from germline, CDR1 is LNHNV and CDR2 is YYDKDF (reference sequence). The CDR3 region is CATSRGPDSTYEQYF. CDR3 bases: TGTGCCACCAGCAGAGGGCCCGACAGCACCTACGAGCAGTACTTC.

The chain uses TRBV7-9 and TRBJ2-5; 12 nucleotides line up with TRBD2. With 6 bases clipped from V and 5 bases from J, the junction kept 7 bases outside the gene matches. This CDR3 comprises 15 residues. The germline gives CDR1 SEHNR, CDR2 FQNEAQ (reference sequence). Written as DNA, the CDR3 is TGTGCCAGCAGTTCTAGCGGGGGGGCCGGGGAGACCCAGTACTTC. Residues: CASSSSGGAGETQYF.

The chain employs TRBV11-3 and TRBJ2-2; the D gene is possibly TRBD1 (5 bases). This CDR3 region has 15 residues. Trimming stripped 1 base from V and 1 base from J, with 7 bases between. Germline-derived CDR1 and CDR2 are SGHNT and YENEEA. The CDR3 DNA reads as TGTGCCAGCAGCTTAGTAACAGGGAACACCGGGGAGCTGTTTTTT. This gives the protein CASSLVTGNTGELFF.

The table lists this clone with a count of one. The chain combines TRBV5-8 with TRBJ1-5; D not certain. Germline V gene lookup returns CDR1 SGHTS and CDR2 YDEGEE. The V end was cut by 1 base, the J end by 4 bases, with 9 bases between. CDR3 length: 14 amino acids. The CDR3 nucleotides read TGTGCCAGCAGCTTGTACAGCTTAAATCAGCCCCAGCATTTT. Its protein product is CASSLYSLNQPQHF.

The chain combines TRBV6-5 with TRBJ1-1, with D perhaps matching TRBD1 (6 bases). V lost 2 bases, J lost 1 base, and 11 bases lay in between. The CDR3 length is 15 residues. Looked up from germline, CDR1 is MNHEY and CDR2 is SVGAGI. The CDR3 protein is CASSYRGARNTEAFF. For the CDR3, the DNA is TGTGCCAGCAGTTACCGGGGGGCCCGGAACACTGAAGCTTTCTTT.

The chain employs TRBV5-1 and TRBJ1-4; 7 positions agree with TRBD1. Germline-derived CDR1 and CDR2 are SGHRS and YFSETQ. After removal of 4 bases from V and 6 bases from J, the junction contained 6 bases not matched to a gene. This CDR3 has 14 residues. The CDR3 coding sequence is TGCGCCAGCAGCACGGGACAGCAAGATGAAAAACTGTTTTTT. Translation gives CASSTGQQDEKLFF.

The chain recombines TRBV5-1 with TRBJ1-6, with a tentative D call TRBD1 (6 bases). The germline V gene encodes CDR1 SGHRS and CDR2 YFSETQ. The CDR3 extends over 14 amino acids. V lost 4 bases, J lost 5 bases, and 10 bases lay in between. CDR3 sequence (DNA): TGCGCCAGCAGCGTAACAGGGAATAATTCACCCCTCCACTTT. It translates to CASSVTGNNSPLHF.